The 23 T cell receptor beta chains below come from one sample, sequenced in a study of T cell responses to AZD1222 COVID-19 vaccine. Generated by immunoSEQ multiplex PCR, the TCRdb table keeps only in-frame clones and is missing some. Found here are about 93,000 clones, 80% to 90% of them singletons; the top ten hold 15% to 20%. Sequencing used peripheral blood, obtained on day 0 of AZD1222 vaccination. These receptors were taken from an adult in good health.

Points on this clone: The junction and the germline gene differ at one end; a read error may be behind it. The rearrangement joins TRBV20-1 to TRBJ1-2, with D hard to call. The germline gives CDR1 DFQATT, CDR2 SNEGSKA (reference sequence). This CDR3 spans 10 amino acids. The CDR3 loop is CSASGRGPRF. The CDR3 DNA sequence: TGCAGTGCTAGTGGAAGAGGTCCCCGCTTC.

The CDR3 DNA reads as TGTGCCAGCGGGGGACAGGTTAATGAAAAACTGTTTTTT. Protein: CASGGQVNEKLFF. J is TRBJ1-4 and V is TRBV2; 8 positions match TRBD1. J was trimmed by 4 bases and V by 8 bases; bases with no gene match: 3. CDR1 SNHLY and CDR2 FYNNEI come from the germline V gene. CDR3 length: 13 residues.

V and J are TRBV15 and TRBJ1-2; D is uncertain. V was shortened by 0 bases and J by 2 bases, with 4 bases between the two germline ends. From germline, CDR1 is LNHNV and CDR2 YYDKDF (reference sequence). This CDR3 spans 13 amino acids. CDR3 nucleotide sequence: TGTGCCACCAGCAGAGAGGGGAACTATGGCTACACCTTC. Residues: CATSREGNYGYTF. The entire variable domain, with the rest obtained from reference TRBV15 and TRBJ1-2, is as follows: DAMVIQNPRYQVTQFGKPVTLSCSQTLNHNVMYWYQQKSSQAPKLLFHYYDKDFNNEADTPDNFQSRRPNTSFCFLDIRSPGLGDTAMYLCATSREGNYGYTFGSGTRLTVV.

J is TRBJ2-1 and V is TRBV12-3 or TRBV12-4, with D possibly TRBD2 on 6 matching bases. V lost 6 bases, J lost 0 bases, and 6 bases lay in between. The CDR3 has 13 residues. For the CDR3, the DNA is TGTGCCAGCAGCGGGAGCTCCTACAATGAGCAGTTCTTC. The encoded protein is CASSGSSYNEQFF.

This sequence joins TRBV7-3 and TRBJ2-5; no clear D. The germline V gene encodes CDR1 SGHTA and CDR2 FQGTGA. The CDR3 contains 14 residues. V lost 1 base and J 2 bases, leaving 8 bases between the germline ends. The CDR3 protein is CASSLSGKQETQYF. The CDR3 DNA reads TGTGCCAGCAGCTTAAGTGGGAAGCAAGAGACCCAGTACTTC.

The chain uses TRBV27 and TRBJ2-5, with 10 bases aligning to TRBD2. The germline gives CDR1 MNHEY, CDR2 SMNVEV (reference sequence). The CDR3 extends over 15 amino acids. The V gene end was trimmed by 4 bases and the J gene end by 5 bases; junction bases not matched to a gene: 7. CDR3 region: CASSSAGTSVETQYF. The CDR3 region has the DNA TGTGCCAGCAGTTCGGCCGGGACTAGCGTCGAGACCCAGTACTTC.

The V gene is TRBV5-1, the J gene TRBJ2-1; 10 bases match TRBD1. In germline, CDR1 is SGHRS, CDR2 YFSETQ. The CDR3 spans 15 residues. The V and J ends lost 7 bases and 3 bases, in that order; junction bases with no gene match: 7. In nucleotides, the CDR3 is TGCGCCAGCTTCCCCGGGACAGGGGTCTACAATGAGCAGTTCTTC. It is translated as CASFPGTGVYNEQFF.

In its sample, this clone was seen once. V and J are TRBV11-3 and TRBJ2-1, with unresolved D. CDR1 and CDR2 from the germline V gene are SGHNT and YENEEA. V dropped 1 base and J dropped 5 bases, with 3 bases sitting between them. CDR3 length equals 12 residues. Written as DNA, the CDR3 is TGTGCCAGCAGCTTAGTGCACAATGAGCAGTTCTTC. It translates to CASSLVHNEQFF.

The chain uses TRBV5-1 and TRBJ2-2; TRBD1 matches at 8 bases. Germline CDR1 SGHRS, CDR2 YFSETQ. CDR3 length: 13 amino acids. Losses at the gene ends were 5 bases for V and 4 bases for J; bases not matched to a gene: 1. The CDR3 here is CASRTGGTGELFF. The CDR3 nucleotides are TGCGCCAGCAGAACAGGGGGCACCGGGGAGCTGTTTTTT. Full variable domain (missing parts from reference TRBV5-1 and TRBJ2-2): KAGVTQTPRYLIKTRGQQVTLSCSPISGHRSVSWYQQTPGQGLQFLFEYFSETQRNKGNFPGRFSGRQFSNSRSEMNVSTLELGDSALYLCASRTGGTGELFFGEGSRLTVL.

The V gene is TRBV10-3, the J gene TRBJ1-1, with D unclear. V lost 7 bases to trimming and J lost 1 base, with 10 bases between them. This CDR3 is 13 amino acids long. In germline, CDR1 is ENHRY, CDR2 SYGVKD. CDR3 sequence (DNA): TGTGCCATCAAGGATCCCTGGAACACTGAAGCTTTCTTT. This codes for CAIKDPWNTEAFF.

The chain links TRBV29-1 to TRBJ1-5; possibly TRBD1 for D (6 bases). CDR1 and CDR2 from the germline V gene are SQVTM and ANQGSEA. The germline V and J ends were trimmed by 5 bases and 7 bases, with 15 bases remaining between them. The CDR3 has 13 amino acids. In nucleotides, the CDR3 is TGCAGCGTTAAACAGGGTCCGGGGCAGCCCCAGCATTTT. Translating it yields CSVKQGPGQPQHF. Full variable domain (rest looked up from reference TRBV29-1 and TRBJ1-5): SAVISQKPSRDICQRGTSLTIQCQVDSQVTMMFWYRQQPGQSLTLIATANQGSEATYESGFVIDKFPISRPNLTFSTLTVSNMSPEDSSIYLCSVKQGPGQPQHFGDGTRLSIL.

The V call is TRBV7-2, the J call TRBJ2-5, with TRBD2 matching over 7 bases. CDR3 length: 15 residues. Germline CDR1 is SGHTA and CDR2 is FQGNSA. Trimming cost V 1 base and J 2 bases; bases outside gene matches: 4. The CDR3 nucleotides are TGTGCCAGCAGCTTAGGGTGGGGGGGGCAAGAGACCCAGTACTTC. Translating gives CASSLGWGGQETQYF.

J is TRBJ1-5 and V is TRBV11-3; TRBD1 agrees at 8 bases. V trimming: 6 bases; J trimming: 4 bases; junction bases outside the gene matches: 11. Germline loops: CDR1 SGHNT, CDR2 YENEEA. This CDR3 has 16 amino acids. CDR3 in DNA: TGTGCCAGCAGTCAACCGACAGGGGCTGTGAATCAGCCCCAGCATTTT. Its protein product is CASSQPTGAVNQPQHF.

The chain uses TRBV11-3 and TRBJ1-1; D uncertain. Trimming stripped 0 bases from V and 5 bases from J, with 16 bases between. CDR1 and CDR2 (germline): SGHNT, YENEEA. The CDR3 contains 16 residues. CDR3 sequence: CASSLERGWSVTEAFF. As DNA, the CDR3 is TGTGCCAGCAGCTTAGAGCGAGGGTGGAGTGTAACTGAAGCTTTCTTT.

The V and J genes are TRBV9 and TRBJ2-3, with D unclear. V dropped 0 bases and J dropped 7 bases, with 6 bases sitting between them. The germline V gene encodes CDR1 SGDLS and CDR2 YYNGEE. The CDR3 loop spans 12 amino acids. Here the CDR3 reads CASSVDGYTQYF. The CDR3 bases are TGTGCCAGCAGCGTAGACGGCTATACGCAGTATTTT. The full variable domain, completed using reference TRBV9 and TRBJ2-3, is DSGVTQTPKHLITATGQRVTLRCSPRSGDLSVYWYQQSLDQGLQFLIQYYNGEERAKGNILERFSAQQFPDLHSELNLSSLELGDSALYFCASSVDGYTQYFGPGTRLTVL.

The CDR3 loop reads CASSVTGGANTEAFF. For the CDR3, the DNA is TGTGCCAGCAGCGTGACAGGGGGCGCAAACACTGAAGCTTTCTTT. The chain links TRBV9 to TRBJ1-1; 10 nucleotides agree with TRBD1. The ends lost 2 bases at V and 2 bases at J; junction bases unmatched: 3. Per germline, CDR1 SGDLS and CDR2 YYNGEE. The CDR3 is 15 amino acids.

V and J are TRBV24-1 and TRBJ2-1; 8 nucleotides align to TRBD1. The CDR3 totals 14 residues. J gave up 10 bases and V 4 bases, and 8 bases lay outside the gene matches. Looked up from germline, CDR1 is KGHDR and CDR2 is SFDVKD. The CDR3 loop reads CATSEGQALGEQFF. The DNA of the CDR3 is TGTGCCACCAGTGAGGGACAGGCCCTTGGGGAGCAGTTCTTC.

This rearrangement joins TRBV5-5 to TRBJ1-2, with 9 bases that match TRBD1. The trim removed 4 bases at V and 7 bases at J, leaving 8 bases unmatched. Germline-derived CDR1 and CDR2 are SGHKS and YYEKEE (reference sequence). The CDR3 contains 14 residues. CDR3 coding DNA: TGTGCCAGCAGCGTATGGACAGGGGATTCTGGCTACACCTTC. It encodes CASSVWTGDSGYTF.

The chain links TRBV2 to TRBJ1-2, with TRBD1 matching 8 bases. This CDR3 comprises 14 residues. Per the germline V gene, CDR1 is SNHLY and CDR2 is FYNNEI. The J segment lost 4 bases and the V segment lost 1 base, leaving 2 bases of the junction unmatched. The CDR3 DNA sequence: TGTGCCAGCAGTGAAGACAGGGGGGTCTATGGCTACACCTTC. Protein sequence: CASSEDRGVYGYTF. The full variable domain, rest sourced from reference TRBV2 and TRBJ1-2, is EPEVTQTPSHQVTQMGQEVILRCVPISNHLYFYWYRQILGQKVEFLVSFYNNEISEKSEIFDDQFSVERPDGSNFTLKIRSTKLEDSAMYFCASSEDRGVYGYTFGSGTRLTVV.

This chain connects TRBV2 to TRBJ1-5; D call uncertain. V lost 8 bases and J lost 3, with 8 bases in between. Looked up from germline, CDR1 is SNHLY and CDR2 is FYNNEI. CDR3 size: 12 residues. Written as DNA, the CDR3 is TGTGCCAGCGCGGGAGACAATCAGCCCCAGCATTTT. This sequence encodes CASAGDNQPQHF. The whole variable domain, filled in from reference TRBV2 and TRBJ1-5, reads EPEVTQTPSHQVTQMGQEVILRCVPISNHLYFYWYRQILGQKVEFLVSFYNNEISEKSEIFDDQFSVERPDGSNFTLKIRSTKLEDSAMYFCASAGDNQPQHFGDGTRLSIL.

The rearrangement joins TRBV29-1 to TRBJ1-4; TRBD1 matches 9 bases. Per germline, CDR1 SQVTM and CDR2 ANQGSEA. CDR3 size: 14 residues. V was pared by 4 bases and J by 5 bases, with 5 bases of the junction left unmatched. DNA for the CDR3: TGCAGCGTTGTTCCCGGACAGGGGAATGAAAAACTGTTTTTT. Protein sequence: CSVVPGQGNEKLFF. Full variable domain (missing parts from reference TRBV29-1 and TRBJ1-4): SAVISQKPSRDICQRGTSLTIQCQVDSQVTMMFWYRQQPGQSLTLIATANQGSEATYESGFVIDKFPISRPNLTFSTLTVSNMSPEDSSIYLCSVVPGQGNEKLFFGSGTQLSVL.

The V and J genes are TRBV13 and TRBJ2-2, with D possibly TRBD1 on 5 matching bases. The CDR3 totals 13 residues. With 4 bases removed from V and 7 bases from J, the gap between germline ends came to 10 bases. CDR1 and CDR2 from the germline V gene are PRHDT and FYEKMQ (reference sequence). The CDR3 DNA follows: TGTGCCAGCAGCTGGGAAACAGGCGGGGAGCTGTTTTTT. It codes for CASSWETGGELFF.

The chain combines TRBV14 with TRBJ1-2, with D perhaps matching TRBD1 (6 bases). CDR1 and CDR2 from the germline V gene are SGHDN and FVKESK. The CDR3 has 15 amino acids. Trimming cost V 1 base and J 5 bases, with 14 bases left between them. CDR3 sequence: CASSQVGGPVYGYTF. CDR3 bases: TGTGCCAGCAGCCAAGTGGGGGGGCCCGTTTATGGCTACACCTTC. Filled out from reference TRBV14 and TRBJ1-2, the complete variable domain reads EAGVTQFPSHSVIEKGQTVTLRCDPISGHDNLYWYRRVMGKEIKFLLHFVKESKQDESGMPNNRFLAERTGGTYSTLKVQPAELEDSGVYFCASSQVGGPVYGYTFGSGTRLTVV.